The table lists the clone carrying this T cell receptor beta chain with many counts. What it binds is unknown. The sample is drawn from a study of T cell repertoires in cytomegalovirus infection. About the research overall: Public TCR beta signatures provided an indication of both CMV infection and a matching HLA type.

Study-wide results and limits: HLA-C-restricted TCR beta clonotypes specific for CMV led the ex vivo response. Pooled public TCR beta family frequency picked out CMV carriers with the relevant HLA.

TCRdb reprocessed the reads with MiXCR, giving one entry per CDR3 protein. The sample has about 490,000 distinct CDR3 sequences; 26% are singletons. Looked up from germline, CDR1 is SGHTA and CDR2 is FQGNSA. CDR3 length: 16 amino acids. Trimming took 4 bases from V and 4 from J; bases not matched to a gene: 6. This receptor was identified in a human donor in good health (CMV status not recorded). Some clones in this sample may be carry-over from other donors' samples. The sample taken for sequencing was PBMCs. The chain links TRBV7-2 to TRBJ2-2, with TRBD2 matching over 10 bases. CDR3: CASSSQAGGPTGELFF. In DNA form, the CDR3 reads TGTGCCAGCAGCTCGCAAGCGGGAGGGCCCACCGGGGAGCTGTTTTTT.